In this sample, the clone carrying this T cell receptor (beta chain) turned up a few times. Its specificity is not known. At approximately 570 ng per sample, bulk tumor genomic DNA provided the template. Each primary tumor yielded several biopsies, collected far apart from one another at surgery. Curative surgery was performed on patients who had untreated, newly diagnosed non-small cell lung cancer. This specimen belongs to a study of immune heterogeneity within non-small cell lung tumors. Study-wide findings and caveats: Recurrence of the same dominant CDR3 beta clonotypes was seen across tumor sites within a patient, and site-unique high-frequency clones were present alongside them.

Multiplex PCR amplified the TCR beta CDR3 region. Its first round ran for approximately 10 cycles with 32 V and 13 J primers. TCRdb redid the calling of the multiplex PCR reads with MiXCR, one entry per CDR3 protein. The sample carries under 35,000 distinct CDR3 sequences, approximately 30% recorded once. The length of the CDR3 is 19 residues. The germline V gene encodes CDR1 MNHNS and CDR2 SASEGT. Trimming at V came to 6 bases and at J to 3 bases, leaving 17 bases not matched to a gene. The origin of this receptor is a man in his forties with non-small cell lung cancer. Sequencing input: lung tumor tissue. The J gene is TRBJ2-3, the V gene TRBV6-1, with 11 bases aligning to TRBD1. In nucleotides, the CDR3 is TGTGCCAGCAGAACGGACAGGGGGCCTGGGGTCGCCGGTACAGATACGCAGTATTTT. Its translation: CASRTDRGPGVAGTDTQYF.